This T cell receptor beta chain stems from a study of T cell changes during pregnancy in multiple sclerosis. V shed 7 bases, J shed 4 bases, and the junction held 3 bases outside the gene matches. The CDR3 is 12 amino acids. Germline V gene lookup returns CDR1 SQVTM and CDR2 ANQGSEA. Data came from immunoSEQ multiplex PCR; TCRdb stores just in-frame clones and leaves some out. The sample yields about 50,000 clones, roughly 94% seen once. This receptor was identified in a female donor with multiple sclerosis, enrolled in a pregnancy study. J is TRBJ2-3 and V is TRBV29-1; 9 positions agree with TRBD1. The source material was CD4+ T cells from peripheral blood mononuclear cells, sampled in the third trimester of pregnancy. CDR3 DNA: TGCAGCGGAAACAGGGGGCCAGATACGCAGTATTTT. Translating gives CSGNRGPDTQYF.